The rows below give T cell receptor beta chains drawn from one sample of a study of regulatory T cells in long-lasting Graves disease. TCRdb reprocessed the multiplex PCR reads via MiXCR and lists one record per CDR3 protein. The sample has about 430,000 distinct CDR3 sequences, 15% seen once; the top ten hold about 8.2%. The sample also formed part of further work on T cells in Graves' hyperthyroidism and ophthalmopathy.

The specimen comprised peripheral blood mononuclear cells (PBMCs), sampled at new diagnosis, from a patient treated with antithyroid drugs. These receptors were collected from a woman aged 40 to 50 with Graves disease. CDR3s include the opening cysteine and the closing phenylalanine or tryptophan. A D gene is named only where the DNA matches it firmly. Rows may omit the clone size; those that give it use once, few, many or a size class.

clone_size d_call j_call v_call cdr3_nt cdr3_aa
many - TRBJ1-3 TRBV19 TGTGCCAGTAGTATTTGGCGGCTGGGGGCTGGAAACACCATATATTTT CASSIWRLGAGNTIYF
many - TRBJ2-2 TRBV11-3 TGTGCCAGCAGCCCCAACAAACTAGCAGGGCGCACCGGGGAGCTGTTTTTT CASSPNKLAGRTGELFF
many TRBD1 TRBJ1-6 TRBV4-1 TGCGCCAGCAGCCAAGATGTAAGACAGGGCTATAATTCACCCCTCCACTTT CASSQDVRQGYNSPLHF
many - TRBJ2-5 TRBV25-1 TGTGCCAGCAGTGGGCCCCGGGACTACCAAGAGACCCAGTACTTC CASSGPRDYQETQYF
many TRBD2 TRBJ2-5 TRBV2 TGTGCCAGCAGTGTCTCGACTAGCGGGAGCCCGTACCAAGAGACCCAGTACTTC CASSVSTSGSPYQETQYF
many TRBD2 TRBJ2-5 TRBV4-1 TGTGCCAGCAGCCAAGATCCCTCTAGACTAGCAGAAGAGACCCAGTACTTC CASSQDPSRLAEETQYF
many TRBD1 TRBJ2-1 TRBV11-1 TGTGCCACCAAGATTCCCGGGACAGGGGGCAGGAATGAGCAGTTCTTC CATKIPGTGGRNEQFF
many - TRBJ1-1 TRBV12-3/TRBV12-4 TGTGCCAGCAGCTTCAGTGGGACTGAAGCTTTCTTT CASSFSGTEAFF
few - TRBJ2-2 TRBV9 TGTGCCAGCAGCGTTATGACGGGAGCGAACACCGGGGAGCTGTTTTTT CASSVMTGANTGELFF
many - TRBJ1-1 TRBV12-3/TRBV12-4 TGTGCCAGCAGAAAGACGGGGAATCGACTCGAAATGATGAACACTGAAGCTTTCTTT CASRKTGNRLEMMNTEAFF
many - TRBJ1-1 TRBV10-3 TGTGCCGGGACCGACATGAACACTGAAGCTTTCTTT CAGTDMNTEAFF
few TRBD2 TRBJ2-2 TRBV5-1 TGCGCCAGCAGCTTGCGCCCAATTAGCGGGAGATCCGGGGAGCTGTTTTTT CASSLRPISGRSGELFF
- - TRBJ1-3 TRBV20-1 TGCACCACCGCTAATTCAGGAAACTCTGGAAACACCATATATTTT CTTANSGNSGNTIYF
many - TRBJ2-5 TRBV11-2 TGTGCCAGCAGCTTAGTTGGGGGAACCCAAGAGACCCAGTACTTC CASSLVGGTQETQYF
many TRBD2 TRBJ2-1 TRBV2 TGTGCCAGCACCAGTCTTGAGGGACTAGCGGGAGTAGGGGCGAATGAGCAGTTCTTC CASTSLEGLAGVGANEQFF
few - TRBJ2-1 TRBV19 TGTGGACCATGGGGGAACAATGAGCAGTTCTTC CGPWGNNEQFF
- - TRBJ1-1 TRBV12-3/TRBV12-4 TGTGCCAGTTTGGACGACCCGAAAGCTGAAGCTTTCTTT CASLDDPKAEAFF
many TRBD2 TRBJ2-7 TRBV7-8 TGTGCCAGCAGCCCCCTAAGGGGCGGGAGAAGGTTTTACGAGCAGTACTTC CASSPLRGGRRFYEQYF
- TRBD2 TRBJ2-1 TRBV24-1 TGTGCCACCAGTGACGGACTAGCGGGATCTAATGAGCAGTTCTTC CATSDGLAGSNEQFF
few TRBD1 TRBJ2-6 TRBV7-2 TGTGCCAGCAGCTCCAACAGGGGGCAGGGGTCTGGGGCCAACGTCCTGACTTTC CASSSNRGQGSGANVLTF
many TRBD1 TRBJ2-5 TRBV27 TGTGCCAGCAGTAAACGGGACAGCGCCACGACCCAGTACTTC CASSKRDSATTQYF
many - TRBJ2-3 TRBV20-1 TGCAGTGCTAGAGTAGGGAGTGCAGATACGCAGTATTTT CSARVGSADTQYF
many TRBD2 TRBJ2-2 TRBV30 TGTGCCTGGAGCAACCCCGGGACTAGCGGCGGGGAGCTGTTTTTT CAWSNPGTSGGELFF
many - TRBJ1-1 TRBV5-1 TGCGCCAGCAGCTTGGTCGGCGGGATGAACACTGAAGCTTTCTTT CASSLVGGMNTEAFF
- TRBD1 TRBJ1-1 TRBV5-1 TGCGCCAGCACACAGGGGGAAAAAACTGAAGCTTTCTTT CASTQGEKTEAFF
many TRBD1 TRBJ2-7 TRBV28 TGTGCCAGCAGTTACCCGGGACAGATCTACGAGCAGTACTTC CASSYPGQIYEQYF
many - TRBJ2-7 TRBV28 TGTGCCAGCAGTTCCGCGGGAAGGTCCTACGAGCAGTACTTC CASSSAGRSYEQYF
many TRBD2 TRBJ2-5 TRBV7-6 TGTGCCAGCAGCCGCGGAGGGACTACAGAGACCCAGTACTTC CASSRGGTTETQYF
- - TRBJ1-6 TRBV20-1 TGCAGTGCTAGAGAGGGGGCCACCTCCTATAATTCACCCCTCCACTTT CSAREGATSYNSPLHF
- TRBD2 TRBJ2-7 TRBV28 TGTGCCAGCAGTTTCCCAACTAAGACTAGCGGGAGGGGTCAGGCCTACGAGCAGTACTTC CASSFPTKTSGRGQAYEQYF
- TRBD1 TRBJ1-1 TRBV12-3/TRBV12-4 TGTGCCAGCAGTTTTAGCAGGGGGGACACTGAAGCTTTCTTT CASSFSRGDTEAFF
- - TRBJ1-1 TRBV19 TGTGCCAGTAGTATCCAGGGGTTAGGCACTGAAGCTTTCTTT CASSIQGLGTEAFF
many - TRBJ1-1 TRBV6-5 TGTGCCAGCAGTTCCAGGGAGGGGGGCACTGAAGCTTTCTTT CASSSREGGTEAFF
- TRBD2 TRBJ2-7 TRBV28 TGTGCCAGCAGACGGGAGGGGGCCTACGAGCAGTACTTC CASRREGAYEQYF
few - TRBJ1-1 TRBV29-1 TGCAGCGTTGAGATCCGCGAGGAAGCTTTCTTT CSVEIREEAFF
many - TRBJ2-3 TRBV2 TGTGCCAGCAGTGAAGTCGGGGAGGTAGGGGATACGCAGTATTTT CASSEVGEVGDTQYF
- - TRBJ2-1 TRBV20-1 TGCAGTGCTAGAGTGGGGAGTGGGATTTACAATGAGCAGTTCTTC CSARVGSGIYNEQFF
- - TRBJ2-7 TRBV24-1 TGTGCCACCAGTGATTTTTACGAGCAGTACTTC CATSDFYEQYF
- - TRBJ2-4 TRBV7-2 TGTGCCAGCACCGAGAAGTTAGGGAACATTCAGTACTTC CASTEKLGNIQYF
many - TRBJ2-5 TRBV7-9 TGTGCCAGCAGCCAGACTAGTGGAGAGACCCAGTACTTC CASSQTSGETQYF
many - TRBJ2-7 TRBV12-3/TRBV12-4 TGTGCCAGCAGTCCCGGACGGGGCTACGAGCAGTACTTC CASSPGRGYEQYF
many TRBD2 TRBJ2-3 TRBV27 TGTGCCAGCAGTTTAGTGTGGGGACTAGATGCGCAGTATTTT CASSLVWGLDAQYF
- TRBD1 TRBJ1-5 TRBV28 TGTGCCAGCAGTTCGGGACAGGCGTTTCGAGGGCCCCAGCATTTT CASSSGQAFRGPQHF
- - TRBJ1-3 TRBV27 TGTGCCAGCAATCGACCCTCTGGAAACACCATATATTTT CASNRPSGNTIYF
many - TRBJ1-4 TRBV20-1 TGCAGTGCCGGCGGTGGGGGGGCTAATGAAAAACTGTTTTTT CSAGGGGANEKLFF
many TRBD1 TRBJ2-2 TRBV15 TGTGCCACCAGCAGAGATCGGGACAGGGAGAACACCGGGGAGCTGTTTTTT CATSRDRDRENTGELFF
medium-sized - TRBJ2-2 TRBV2 TGTGCCAGCAGTGGTAAAGGGGCGCACACCGGGGAGCTGTTTTTT CASSGKGAHTGELFF
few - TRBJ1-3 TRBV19 TGTGCCAGTAGCTGGGACCCGCCTGGAAACACCATATATTTT CASSWDPPGNTIYF
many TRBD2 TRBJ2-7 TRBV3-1 TGTGCCAGCAGCCAAGATACCCTAGCGGGAGGGCCCTCCGACGAGCAGTACTTC CASSQDTLAGGPSDEQYF
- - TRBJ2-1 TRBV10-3 TGTGCCATCAGTGAGTCTGGTATTTTTCGGGACACCGGGACTGGCCGTCTCTCCTACAATGAGCAGTTCTTC CAISESGIFRDTGTGRLSYNEQFF
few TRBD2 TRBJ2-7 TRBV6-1 TGTGCCAGCACCAACGAGGGCCTAGCGGGCAAGTACTTC CASTNEGLAGKYF
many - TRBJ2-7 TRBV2 TGTGCCAGCAGTTCCCCTTCAGACGTTTACGAGCAGTACTTC CASSSPSDVYEQYF
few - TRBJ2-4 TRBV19 TGTGCCAGTACCACAACCCACGTGGGGGTTCAGTACTTC CASTTTHVGVQYF
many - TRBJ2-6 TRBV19 TGTGCCAGTAGTATAGATCGAGGGTCTGGGGCCAACGTCCTGACTTTC CASSIDRGSGANVLTF
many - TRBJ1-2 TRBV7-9 TGTGCCAGCAGCTCATACACCTTAGTGGACTATGGCTACACCTTC CASSSYTLVDYGYTF
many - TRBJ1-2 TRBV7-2 TGTGCCAGCAGCTTAGTTCCAGGGACCAACTATGGCTACACCTTC CASSLVPGTNYGYTF
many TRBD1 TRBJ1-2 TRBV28 TGTGCCAGCAGTTCTAGGACGGGACAGGGGGACGGCTACACCTTC CASSSRTGQGDGYTF